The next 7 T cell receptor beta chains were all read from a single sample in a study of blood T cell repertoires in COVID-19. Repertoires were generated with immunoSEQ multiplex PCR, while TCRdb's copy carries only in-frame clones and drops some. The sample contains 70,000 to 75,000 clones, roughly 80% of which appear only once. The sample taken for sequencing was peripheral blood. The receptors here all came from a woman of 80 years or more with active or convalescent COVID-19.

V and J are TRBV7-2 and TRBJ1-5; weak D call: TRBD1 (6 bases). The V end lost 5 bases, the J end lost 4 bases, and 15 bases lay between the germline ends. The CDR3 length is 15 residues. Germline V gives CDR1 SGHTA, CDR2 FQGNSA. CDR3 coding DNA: TGTGCCAGCAGCAGAGGACAGAGGGGTAATCAGCCCCAGCATTTT. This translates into CASSRGQRGNQPQHF.

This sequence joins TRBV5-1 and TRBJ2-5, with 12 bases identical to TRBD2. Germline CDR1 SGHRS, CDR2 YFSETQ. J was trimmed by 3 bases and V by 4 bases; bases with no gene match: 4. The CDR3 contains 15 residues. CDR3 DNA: TGCGCCAGCAGCCTCAGACTAGCGGGAGAAGAGACCCAGTACTTC. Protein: CASSLRLAGEETQYF. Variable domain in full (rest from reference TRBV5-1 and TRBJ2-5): KAGVTQTPRYLIKTRGQQVTLSCSPISGHRSVSWYQQTPGQGLQFLFEYFSETQRNKGNFPGRFSGRQFSNSRSEMNVSTLELGDSALYLCASSLRLAGEETQYFGPGTRLLVL.

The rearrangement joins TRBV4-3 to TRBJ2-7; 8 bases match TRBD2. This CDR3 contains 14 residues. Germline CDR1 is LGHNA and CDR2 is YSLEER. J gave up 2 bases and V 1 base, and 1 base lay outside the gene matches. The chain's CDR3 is CASSQGAGAYEQYF. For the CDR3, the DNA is TGCGCCAGCAGCCAAGGAGCGGGAGCCTACGAGCAGTACTTC.

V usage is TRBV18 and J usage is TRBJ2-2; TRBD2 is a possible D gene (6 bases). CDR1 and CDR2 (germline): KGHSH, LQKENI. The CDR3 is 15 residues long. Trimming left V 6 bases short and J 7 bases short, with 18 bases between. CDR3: CASSEGLTHGGELFF. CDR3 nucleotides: TGTGCCAGCTCGGAGGGACTGACCCACGGCGGGGAGCTGTTTTTT.

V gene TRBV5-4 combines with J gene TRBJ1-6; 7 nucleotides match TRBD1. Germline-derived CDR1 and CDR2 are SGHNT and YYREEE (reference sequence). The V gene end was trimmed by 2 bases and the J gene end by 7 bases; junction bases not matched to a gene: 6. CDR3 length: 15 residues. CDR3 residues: CASSLDRDINSPLHF. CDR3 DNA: TGTGCCAGCAGCTTAGACAGGGATATCAATTCACCCCTCCACTTT.

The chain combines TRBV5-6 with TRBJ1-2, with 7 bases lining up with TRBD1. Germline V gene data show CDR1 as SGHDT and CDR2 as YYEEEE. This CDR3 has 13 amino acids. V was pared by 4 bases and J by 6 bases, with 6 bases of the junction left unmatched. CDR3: CASSLGTANGYTF. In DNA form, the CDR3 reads TGTGCCAGCAGCCTAGGGACAGCGAATGGCTACACCTTC. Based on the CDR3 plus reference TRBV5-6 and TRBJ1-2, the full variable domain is DAGVTQSPTHLIKTRGQQVTLRCSPKSGHDTVSWYQQALGQGPQFIFQYYEEEERQRGNFPDRFSGHQFPNYSSELNVNALLLGDSALYLCASSLGTANGYTFGSGTRLTVV.

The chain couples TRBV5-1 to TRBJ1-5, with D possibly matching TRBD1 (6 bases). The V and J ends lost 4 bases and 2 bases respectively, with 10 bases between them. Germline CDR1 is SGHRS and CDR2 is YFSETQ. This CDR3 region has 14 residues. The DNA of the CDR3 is TGCGCCAGCAGCCTAACAGGGCGCAATCAGCCCCAGCATTTT. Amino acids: CASSLTGRNQPQHF.